Listed here are 29 T cell receptor beta chains from one sample, sequenced in a study of blood T cells in healthy people across ages. It was with a sample-barcoded 5' primer and a J-beta primer mix that a second PCR of about 6 to 12 cycles was run. TCRdb reprocessed the 5' RACE reads via MiXCR and lists one record per CDR3 protein. The data contain fewer than 950,000 distinct CDR3 sequences, about 48% of them singletons. The sequencing input was blood. The receptors shown here come from a man older than 75 in good health.

The chain carries TRBV11-2 and TRBJ2-7; D is tentatively TRBD1 or TRBD2 (5 bases each). V was pared by 7 bases and J by 5 bases, with 12 bases between. The CDR3 totals 12 residues. CDR1 is SGHAT and CDR2 is FQNNGV in the germline V gene. The CDR3 DNA reads as TGTGCCAGCACCCTCGGGGCGGACGAGCAGTACTTC. It codes for CASTLGADEQYF.

This clonotype was found a few times. The chain uses TRBV29-1 and TRBJ2-1; TRBD2 agrees at 7 bases. The CDR3 covers 11 residues. V lost 6 bases and J lost 6; bases outside the gene matches: 2. Germline V gene sequence: CDR1 SQVTM, CDR2 ANQGSEA. The CDR3 spells CSVSGTNEQFF. In DNA form, the CDR3 reads TGCAGCGTAAGCGGGACCAATGAGCAGTTCTTC.

This clonotype was counted a few times. V gene TRBV9 combines with J gene TRBJ2-3; TRBD2 matches 10 bases. CDR1 SGDLS and CDR2 YYNGEE come from the germline V gene. The J segment lost 6 bases and the V segment lost 4 bases, leaving 11 bases of the junction unmatched. The CDR3 length is 16 residues. The CDR3 coding sequence is TGTGCCAGCAGCCCTACCCCGGGACTAGCGACTGATACGCAGTATTTT. This gives the protein CASSPTPGLATDTQYF.

A few counts support this clonotype. The V and J genes are TRBV7-2 and TRBJ2-4, with 10 bases lining up with TRBD2. The J call is uncertain, as TRBJ2-7 better fits the DNA end. There are 15 residues in the CDR3. Germline V gives CDR1 SGHTA, CDR2 FQGNSA. The CDR3 here is CASSFSGRALYEQYF. The DNA for the CDR3 is TGTGCCAGCAGCTTCAGCGGGAGGGCCCTCTACGAGCAGTACTTC.

This clonotype appeared many times. This chain uses TRBV29-1 with TRBJ2-7; possibly TRBD1 or TRBD2 for D (6 bases each). The CDR3 loop spans 15 amino acids. The germline V gene encodes CDR1 SQVTM and CDR2 ANQGSEA. Between the trimmed V and J ends, which lost 4 bases and 0 bases, there was a span of 16 bases. CDR3 protein: CSVGRGTGSSYEQYF. CDR3 in DNA: TGCAGCGTTGGGAGGGGCACAGGGAGCTCCTACGAGCAGTACTTC.

This clonotype has a single count. This may come from a read error, since a much larger clone is one base off. The rearrangement uses TRBV20-1 and TRBJ2-5; the D is unclear. Germline assignment: CDR1 DFQATT and CDR2 SNEGSKA (reference sequence). The CDR3 spans 15 residues. CDR3 DNA sequence: TGCAGTGCTAGAGATTTCGGCGGAGCACAAGGGACCCAGTACTTC. Translation gives CSARDFGGAQGTQYF.

This clonotype has more than one count but fewer than ten. J is TRBJ2-5 and V is TRBV20-1, with TRBD2 identical over 10 bases. In germline, CDR1 is DFQATT, CDR2 SNEGSKA (reference sequence). With 1 base clipped from V and 3 bases from J, the junction kept 14 bases outside the gene matches. The CDR3 is made up of 18 amino acids. CDR3 loop: CSARGRALLAGVEETQYF. CDR3 DNA sequence: TGCAGTGCTAGAGGCCGTGCCCTTCTAGCGGGAGTGGAAGAGACCCAGTACTTC.

J is TRBJ2-3 and V is TRBV2, with 9 bases identical to TRBD2. Germline V gives CDR1 SNHLY, CDR2 FYNNEI. Trimming cost V 4 bases and J 14 bases; bases outside gene matches: 16. CDR3 length: 15 amino acids. The CDR3 loop reads CASSATSGSSRYAYF. DNA for the CDR3: TGTGCCAGCAGTGCGACTAGCGGCTCGTCGAGATACGCGTATTTT.

The chain links TRBV7-9 to TRBJ2-7; TRBD1 might be the D (5 bases). The V end was cut by 6 bases, the J end by 7 bases, with 22 bases between. Germline CDR1 reads SEHNR; CDR2 reads FQNEAQ (reference sequence). This CDR3 has 15 amino acids. CDR3 sequence reads: CASSTRSTGPAEQYF. DNA for the CDR3: TGTGCCAGCAGTACGAGGTCAACAGGACCTGCGGAGCAGTACTTC. Full variable domain (remainder filled in from reference TRBV7-9 and TRBJ2-7): DTGVSQNPRHKITKRGQNVTFRCDPISEHNRLYWYRQTLGQGPEFLTYFQNEAQLEKSRLLSDRFSAERPKGSFSTLEIQRTEQGDSAMYLCASSTRSTGPAEQYFGPGTRLTVT.

The chain combines TRBV15 with TRBJ1-2; 7 bases are a match to TRBD1. CDR3 length: 15 amino acids. The V gene's germline CDR1 is LNHNV and CDR2 YYDKDF (reference sequence). The V and J ends lost 4 bases and 3 bases, in that order; junction bases with no gene match: 8. CDR3 DNA: TGTGCCACCAGCAATCAAGGGGGCGCGGACTATGGCTACACCTTC. It is translated as CATSNQGGADYGYTF.

CDR3 region: CSARVSGTQYF. The DNA for the CDR3 is TGCAGTGCTAGAGTTTCGGGTACGCAGTATTTT. The chain uses TRBV20-1 and TRBJ2-3; D is unclear. Germline V lookup: CDR1 DFQATT, CDR2 SNEGSKA (reference sequence). Between the trimmed V and J ends, which lost 1 base and 8 bases, there was a span of 7 bases. This CDR3 comprises 11 residues.

The rearrangement joins TRBV4-2 to TRBJ2-3; a possible D gene is TRBD2 (5 bases). The CDR3 extends over 20 amino acids. Germline V gene sequence: CDR1 LGHNA, CDR2 YNFKEQ. The ends were cut back, 0 bases at V and 1 base at J, with 23 bases in the middle. The CDR3 spells CASSQEGFSGVGWGTDTQYF. CDR3 bases: TGTGCCAGCAGCCAAGAGGGGTTCAGCGGAGTGGGCTGGGGCACAGATACGCAGTATTTT.

Only a few counts were recorded for this clonotype. The rearrangement uses TRBV9 and TRBJ2-6; D remains unclear. The CDR3 is made up of 14 amino acids. In germline, CDR1 is SGDLS, CDR2 YYNGEE. V lost 6 bases and J lost 0, with 7 bases in between. The CDR3 region has the DNA TGTGCCAGCACCCCAAACTCTGGGGCCAACGTCCTGACTTTC. Its translation is CASTPNSGANVLTF. Variable domain in full (rest from reference TRBV9 and TRBJ2-6): DSGVTQTPKHLITATGQRVTLRCSPRSGDLSVYWYQQSLDQGLQFLIQYYNGEERAKGNILERFSAQQFPDLHSELNLSSLELGDSALYFCASTPNSGANVLTFGAGSRLTVL.

The CDR3 reads CASSVQLRDAFF. The CDR3 DNA reads TGTGCCAGCAGTGTGCAGTTACGCGATGCTTTCTTT. The V call is TRBV2, the J call TRBJ1-1, with unresolved D. This CDR3 spans 12 amino acids. V dropped 4 bases and J dropped 11 bases, with 14 bases sitting between them. In germline, CDR1 is SNHLY, CDR2 FYNNEI.

V is TRBV27 and J is TRBJ1-1; 7 bases fit TRBD1. The junction had 8 bases not matched to a gene; V was cut back by 4 bases and J by 0 bases. The CDR3 sequence is 16 residues long. Germline values: CDR1 MNHEY, CDR2 SMNVEV (reference sequence). CDR3 sequence: CASSSGGGTLNTEAFF. The DNA of the CDR3 is TGTGCCAGCAGTTCGGGAGGGGGCACCTTGAACACTGAAGCTTTCTTT.

This clonotype has a single count. The chain employs TRBV3-1 and TRBJ2-1; 7 bases agree with TRBD2. Trimming took 4 bases from V and 3 from J; bases not matched to a gene: 12. The CDR3 contains 17 residues. Germline assignment: CDR1 LGHDT and CDR2 YNNKEL (reference sequence). The CDR3 region is CASSPMDSGFLYNEQFF. CDR3 nucleotide sequence: TGTGCCAGCAGCCCCATGGATAGCGGGTTTCTCTACAATGAGCAGTTCTTC.

CDR3 sequence: CSVERPGTLEAFF. Written as DNA, the CDR3 is TGCAGCGTTGAACGACCTGGGACACTTGAAGCTTTCTTT. The chain couples TRBV29-1 to TRBJ1-1, with TRBD1 as a possible D gene (6 bases). V was clipped by 2 bases and J by 7 bases, with 14 bases between them. The length of the CDR3 is 13 residues. The germline V gene has CDR1 SQVTM and CDR2 ANQGSEA.

This clonotype has only a few counts. This chain links TRBV27 with TRBJ2-1; weak D call: TRBD2 (5 bases). V lost 8 bases to trimming and J lost 0 bases, with 8 bases between them. The CDR3 is 13 amino acids. Germline CDR1 is MNHEY and CDR2 is SMNVEV (reference sequence). Here the CDR3 DNA reads TGTGCCAGCGGGGAGAGCTCCTACAATGAGCAGTTCTTC. It codes for CASGESSYNEQFF.

This sequence joins TRBV25-1 and TRBJ1-6; the D gene is possibly TRBD1 (5 bases). From germline, CDR1 is MGHDK and CDR2 SYGVNS. The CDR3 spans 15 residues. Trimming shortened V by 1 base and J by 5 bases, and 9 bases separated the two germline ends. CDR3 protein: CASSESGANNSPLHF. The CDR3 DNA is TGTGCCAGCAGTGAATCTGGGGCTAATAATTCACCCCTCCACTTT.

This clonotype has a handful of counts. The J gene is TRBJ2-1, the V gene TRBV20-1; 9 nucleotides match TRBD1. Germline trimming cut 5 bases from V and 4 bases from J; bases unmatched to any gene: 6. Germline CDR1 is DFQATT and CDR2 is SNEGSKA (reference sequence). The CDR3 runs to 14 residues. The CDR3 reads CSAQQGATYNEQFF. The CDR3 coding sequence is TGCAGTGCTCAACAGGGGGCGACGTACAATGAGCAGTTCTTC.

CDR3 DNA: TGTGCCAGCAGCCCAACGAACCAATGGGAAAAACTGTTTTTT. Translation gives CASSPTNQWEKLFF. This rearrangement joins TRBV14 to TRBJ1-4; D is undetermined. Germline V gene data show CDR1 as SGHDN and CDR2 as FVKESK. V was pared by 4 bases and J by 8 bases, with 14 bases between. The CDR3 consists of 14 residues.

The sample holds a few counts of this clonotype. The chain joins TRBV14 to TRBJ1-1, with 7 bases aligning to TRBD1. The J segment lost 4 bases and the V segment lost 4 bases, leaving 6 bases of the junction unmatched. CDR1 is SGHDN and CDR2 is FVKESK in the germline V gene. The CDR3 covers 14 residues. DNA for the CDR3: TGTGCCAGCAGCCTCAAAGCAGGGGGCACTGAAGCTTTCTTT. Its protein product is CASSLKAGGTEAFF. The whole variable domain, remainder taken from reference TRBV14 and TRBJ1-1, is EAGVTQFPSHSVIEKGQTVTLRCDPISGHDNLYWYRRVMGKEIKFLLHFVKESKQDESGMPNNRFLAERTGGTYSTLKVQPAELEDSGVYFCASSLKAGGTEAFFGQGTRLTVV.

The chain is built from TRBV2 and TRBJ2-1; tentatively, D is TRBD1 (6 bases). Looked up from germline, CDR1 is SNHLY and CDR2 is FYNNEI. CDR3 size: 17 residues. With 4 bases removed from V and 6 bases from J, the gap between germline ends came to 22 bases. The CDR3 is CASSGDRKHPILNEQFF. DNA of the CDR3: TGTGCCAGCAGTGGTGACAGGAAGCATCCGATTCTCAATGAGCAGTTCTTC. Together with reference TRBV2 and TRBJ2-1, the CDR3 gives the full variable domain: EPEVTQTPSHQVTQMGQEVILRCVPISNHLYFYWYRQILGQKVEFLVSFYNNEISEKSEIFDDQFSVERPDGSNFTLKIRSTKLEDSAMYFCASSGDRKHPILNEQFFGPGTRLTVL.

This clonotype appeared a few times. The genes are TRBV5-1 and TRBJ2-1, with 10 bases fitting TRBD2. Trimming cost V 0 bases and J 4 bases; bases outside gene matches: 4. The V gene's germline CDR1 is SGHRS and CDR2 YFSETQ. This CDR3 contains 16 residues. The CDR3 DNA is TGCGCCAGCAGCTTGGAGGGACTAGCGCTATACAATGAGCAGTTCTTC. It codes for CASSLEGLALYNEQFF.

This sequence joins TRBV28 and TRBJ2-1; 7 bases line up with TRBD1. J gave up 10 bases and V 6 bases, and 6 bases lay outside the gene matches. The CDR3 is 12 residues long. From germline, CDR1 is MDHEN and CDR2 SYDVKM. Written as DNA, the CDR3 is TGTGCCAGCAGAACAGGGGCCGGCGAGCAGTTCTTC. Amino acid sequence: CASRTGAGEQFF.

This clonotype occurred a few times. The chain is built from TRBV27 and TRBJ2-3; TRBD2 agrees at 9 bases. J gave up 14 bases and V 2 bases, and 20 bases lay outside the gene matches. The germline V gene has CDR1 MNHEY and CDR2 SMNVEV (reference sequence). CDR3 size: 17 residues. CDR3 amino acids: CASSLVREGPEHRYAYF. The CDR3, as DNA: TGTGCCAGCAGTTTAGTGCGGGAGGGCCCGGAGCACAGATACGCGTATTTT.

This chain joins TRBV11-2 and TRBJ1-1, with a possible D match to TRBD1 (6 bases). The CDR3 loop spans 18 amino acids. Trimming left V 1 base short and J 3 bases short, with 21 bases between. Germline V gives CDR1 SGHAT, CDR2 FQNNGV. Written as DNA, the CDR3 is TGTGCCAGCAGCTTAGGAGGGCCCTGGGGGGGCGGTGACACTGAAGCTTTCTTT. Encoded protein: CASSLGGPWGGGDTEAFF. The full variable domain, its missing parts supplied by reference TRBV11-2 and TRBJ1-1, is EAGVAQSPRYKIIEKRQSVAFWCNPISGHATLYWYQQILGQGPKLLIQFQNNGVVDDSQLPKDRFSAERLKGVDSTLKIQPAKLEDSAVYLCASSLGGPWGGGDTEAFFGQGTRLTVV.

This rearrangement joins TRBV5-1 to TRBJ2-4; 7 nucleotides align to TRBD1. The J call may be incorrect, as the DNA end agrees better with TRBJ2-7. The CDR3 contains 15 residues. The germline gives CDR1 SGHRS, CDR2 YFSETQ. CDR3 sequence: CASSVSGTDSPEQYF. CDR3 sequence (DNA): TGCGCCAGCAGCGTCTCCGGGACAGACTCTCCCGAGCAGTACTTC.

The V gene is TRBV14, the J gene TRBJ1-4; tentative D call: TRBD1 (5 bases). CDR1 is SGHDN and CDR2 is FVKESK in the germline V gene. This CDR3 region has 16 residues. Deletions cut 0 bases from V and 3 bases from J, with 11 bases between. The CDR3 loop reads CASSQDRRGPNEKLFF. In nucleotides, the CDR3 is TGTGCCAGCAGCCAAGATCGCCGGGGCCCTAATGAAAAACTGTTTTTT. The whole variable domain, filled in from reference TRBV14 and TRBJ1-4, reads EAGVTQFPSHSVIEKGQTVTLRCDPISGHDNLYWYRRVMGKEIKFLLHFVKESKQDESGMPNNRFLAERTGGTYSTLKVQPAELEDSGVYFCASSQDRRGPNEKLFFGSGTQLSVL.